The clone carrying this TCR beta chain came up a few times. This CDR3 is built from 14 residues. Trimming removed 1 base at V and 0 bases at J, with 7 bases between. The germline CDR1 and CDR2 sequences are SGHVS and FNYEAQ. Documented time point: patch test 2, 6 weeks after DPC sensitization. Treatment of the sample: therapeutic diphenylcyclopropenone sensitization with weekly scalp DPC. The data were taken from a study of human T cells and chemical hapten exposure. TCRdb re-called the RACE reads with MiXCR, one entry per CDR3 protein. The sample lists 65,000 to 90,000 distinct CDR3 sequences, approximately 7% occurring once.

This clonotype was obtained from a woman in her 30s with alopecia areata. Some clones in this sample may be carry-over from other donors' samples. Sequences were derived from whole blood, sampled in connection with sensitization to the hapten diphenylcyclopropenone (DPC). The chain uses TRBV7-6 and TRBJ2-7; D remains ambiguous. DNA for the CDR3: TGTGCCAGCAGCTTAGACAGTAACTCCTACGAGCAGTACTTC. It codes for CASSLDSNSYEQYF.